This TCR beta chain was sequenced during a study of shared clonotypes between healthy human individuals (dated by TCRdb to 2020 to 2022). Notes on the research overall: A couple of women and three men aged 18 to 49 years were included in the cohort. For each donor, three plates each were used for CD4 naive and CD4 memory, two plates were used for CD8 naive, and one plate was used for CD8 memory. Blood TCR repertoires of several healthy adults were deeply sequenced to estimate repertoire size and the extent of clonotype sharing between individuals. To increase sequencing depth and limit assay-specific biases, TCR repertoire library preparation and sequencing were carried out by different laboratories using diverse techniques. Leukapheresis yielded between about 0.85 and 9 billion PBMCs per donor.

Using the deep immunoSEQ assay, multiplex PCR amplified TCR CDR3 regions from genomic DNA. For each cell subset, the extracted genomic DNA was distributed evenly across all wells of several immunoSEQ 96-well plates, and each plate served as one replicate. For sorted subsets, about 200 ng genomic DNA, equal to 30,000 or so T cell genomes, was loaded into each replicate PCR. Purified libraries were quantified with a Qubit 3.0 fluorometer, sized on a Bioanalyzer 2100, and re-quantified with the KAPA Library Quantification kit. A separate single-read 150-cycle Illumina NextSeq 550 flow cell was used to sequence each immunoSEQ 96-well plate. The authors processed their data as follows. Because the immunoSEQ output held only junctional sequences and lacked quality scores, the filtering could not match the filtering applied to full-length reads. Sequences were annotated with PyIR, a Python wrapper for IgBLAST v1.9, and V/J genes and CDR3 were assigned using IMGT germline references. Reads were filtered out if the reads had weak V/J assignments (E-value above 1e-6), no CDR3, stop codons, out-of-frame junctions, or ambiguous translated residues. V3J clonotypes were defined as sequences sharing the same inferred V gene, J gene, and CDR3 amino acid sequence. To compute the percentage overlap between repertoires, the number of shared unique clonotypes was divided by the size of the smaller repertoire. Three approaches were used to assess repertoire richness: RTK rarefaction, the Chao1 estimator, and Recon v2.1 estimates of unobserved clonotypes. Generation probabilities were computed with OLGA for all TCRbeta clonotypes obtained by the gDNA method from four donors. TCRdb stores this immuneACCESS table with in-frame sequences only. Part of the clones is absent; in the studies checked, under half of the shortfall reflects unresolved V genes, and no reason is known for the rest. That table supplies the V and J calls and clone size; D and trimming were determined from the DNA. For this sample there are some 2,500,000 clones; roughly 93% appear just once. 0.36% of the sample is taken by the ten largest.

The sample holds a few counts of this clone. Its recognized antigen is unknown. Qualities for individual bases were not recorded, and no much larger clone is one base off. Healthy HIV-negative adults with no recently reported acute infections or vaccinations were included as donors. Only Caucasian adults living in Nashville, Tennessee, USA were represented among the donors. CD4+ T cells were enriched through magnetic negative selection, after which naive cells were positively selected on CD45RA and the remaining negative fraction served as the memory subset. After blood collection by leukapheresis, PBMCs were isolated using Ficoll-Histopaque density gradient centrifugation and then cryopreserved in the vapor phase of liquid nitrogen. Analytical flow cytometry was used to check the purity and quantity of each magnetically sorted T cell population. Genomic DNA was isolated from every sorted fraction and measured by UV absorbance on a Nanodrop 2000c.

The paper's findings and limits, for the study overall: Clonotypes shared by all four sorted-subset donors showed higher generation probabilities than non-shared clonotypes. Sharing across four donors was observed for around 5% of naive CD4, 3% to 3.5% of naive CD8, about 2.3% of memory CD4, and approximately 0.41% of memory CD8 clonotypes. Sampling was restricted to blood, and TCR repertoires in tissue are likely to differ from TCR repertoires in blood. Because the study included a small number of donors, the genetic and exposure-history diversity represented was limited. Estimated clonotype richness was generally larger for naive than for memory subsets. Rarefaction of sorted-subset datasets indicated incomplete sequencing despite the large sequencing depth. Based on pairwise subsampling, the degree of clonotype sharing among donors was expected to be affected by sequencing depth.

The specimen was naive CD4+ T cells from PBMCs. The intended sense of this specimen's cell subset or site label: CD45RA+ positively selected. The receptor was isolated from a man aged 18 to 30 in good health. Some clones in this sample may be carry-over from other donors' samples.

CDR3 protein: CASSGGPLRQYTEAFF. The base sequence is TGTGCCAGCAGCGGAGGGCCCCTTCGACAGTACACTGAAGCTTTCTTT. The chain is assembled from TRBV9 and TRBJ1-1; possibly the D gene is TRBD1, per 5 matching bases. Trimming takes 3 bases from V and 3 bases from J, and the germline ends sit 18 bases apart. The CDR3 starts with the cysteine, ends with the phenylalanine, and has 16 residues. This entry keeps only the CDR3 DNA: 48 bases, framed from base 1. In the germline V gene, CDR1 corresponds to SGDLS and CDR2 to YYNGEE. With all but the CDR3 taken from the reference TRBV9 and TRBJ1-1 genes, the full variable domain is: DSGVTQTPKHLITATGQRVTLRCSPRSGDLSVYWYQQSLDQGLQFLIQYYNGEERAKGNILERFSAQQFPDLHSELNLSSLELGDSALYFCASSGGPLRQYTEAFFGQGTRLTVV.